These T cell receptor beta chains were read from a single sample in a study of T cells in Graves' hyperthyroidism and ophthalmopathy. TCRdb re-analysed the multiplex PCR reads in MiXCR, keeping a single row per CDR3 protein. The sample includes around 200,000 distinct CDR3 sequences, approximately 20% of them seen just once. The sample comprised blood. These receptors all come from a man aged 40-50 years with Graves' hyperthyroidism. Each CDR3 is given with its conserved first and last residue. A D gene is named only where the DNA matches it firmly. Part of the rows lack a size; the others show once, few, many or a class for expanded clones.

d_gene,v_gene,abundance,j_gene,CDR3nt,CDR3aa
TRBD1,TRBV9,-,TRBJ2-6,TGTGCCAGCAGCGGACCCGGGACAGGGGGCTCGGGAGCCAACGTCCTGACTTTC,CASSGPGTGGSGANVLTF
-,TRBV28,many,TRBJ1-1,TGTGCCAGCAGTACCCCGGGACTTTCTGAAGCTTTCTTT,CASSTPGLSEAFF
TRBD1,TRBV29-1,many,TRBJ2-1,TGCAGCGTCACCCGGGACAGGGGATACAATGAGCAGTTCTTC,CSVTRDRGYNEQFF
-,TRBV24-1,many,TRBJ2-1,TGTGCCACCAGTGAAACCGGGACCCAATGGGAGCAGTTCTTC,CATSETGTQWEQFF
-,TRBV6-2/TRBV6-3,many,TRBJ2-1,TGTGCCAGCAGTTACACCAGGGTTGATGAGCAGTTCTTC,CASSYTRVDEQFF
-,TRBV20-1,-,TRBJ1-6,TGCAGTGCTAGAGATGCAAGTCATAATTCACCCCTCCACTTT,CSARDASHNSPLHF
-,TRBV9,many,TRBJ2-2,TGTGCCAGCAGCGTGGAGGTGGGGCGACCTGTCACCGGGGAGCTGTTTTTT,CASSVEVGRPVTGELFF
TRBD1,TRBV6-1,few,TRBJ1-5,TGTGCCAGCAGAACAGGGGGGGGGGGAGATCAGCCCCAGCATTTT,CASRTGGGGDQPQHF
TRBD1,TRBV15,hyperexpanded,TRBJ2-7,TGTGCCACCAGCAGAGACACGGGACAGGGGTACGAGCAGTACTTC,CATSRDTGQGYEQYF
-,TRBV5-6,-,TRBJ1-4,TGTGCCAGCACCCCGGCGGCGGCAACTAATGGAAAACTGTTTTTT,CASTPAAATNGKLFF
-,TRBV14,few,TRBJ2-7,TGTGCCAGCAGCCAAAGTATCGGGGGTCAAAGCTCCTACGAGCAGTACTTC,CASSQSIGGQSSYEQYF
-,TRBV11-3,many,TRBJ1-1,TGTGCCAGCAGCTTACAAGGAGACACTGAAGCTTTCTTT,CASSLQGDTEAFF
-,TRBV14,-,TRBJ2-5,TGTGCCAGCAGCCCGGGACAAGAGACCCAGCACTTC,CASSPGQETQHF
TRBD2,TRBV12-3/TRBV12-4,many,TRBJ2-1,TGTGCCAGCAGCCGCGGACTAGCCCATGAGCAGTTCTTC,CASSRGLAHEQFF
-,TRBV6-2/TRBV6-3,-,TRBJ2-5,TGTGCCAGCAGTTACCAAGGGGTGGGCTACTTC,CASSYQGVGYF
-,TRBV6-1,many,TRBJ1-5,TGTGCCAGCAGGAGCGGGGGAAGCAATCAGCCCCAGCATTTT,CASRSGGSNQPQHF
TRBD1,TRBV7-2,many,TRBJ2-5,TGTGCCAGCAGCAGAGGATCCTCGGTAGGGGGCGAGAAGACCCAGTACTTC,CASSRGSSVGGEKTQYF
-,TRBV28,many,TRBJ1-6,TGTGCCAGCGGGGGCTCCAATTCACCCCTCCACTTT,CASGGSNSPLHF
TRBD2,TRBV18,many,TRBJ2-7,TGTGCCAGCTCACCACCCGGGGGGGCAGGTTCCTACGAGCAGTACTTC,CASSPPGGAGSYEQYF
-,TRBV5-1,many,TRBJ2-2,TGCGCCAGCAGCTTGAGTTTGGAGGGCGGGGAGCTGTTTTTT,CASSLSLEGGELFF
-,TRBV7-2,many,TRBJ1-1,TGTGCCAGCACCTCCTGGACACAGAACACTGAAGCTTTCTTT,CASTSWTQNTEAFF
TRBD1,TRBV6-1,-,TRBJ1-5,TGTGCCAGCAGGCAGGGGGAGTTGGGCAATCAGCCCCAGCATTTT,CASRQGELGNQPQHF
-,TRBV12-3/TRBV12-4,-,TRBJ2-3,TGTGCCAGCTCACATCCGAGACAGGAGGACAAAAATCCTGGCCTTAGCACAGATACGCAGTATTTT,CASSHPRQEDKNPGLSTDTQYF